The 28 T cell receptor beta chains below come from one sample, sequenced in a study of blood T cell repertoires in COVID-19. Clones were sequenced by immunoSEQ multiplex PCR, and TCRdb holds only the in-frame ones, with some missing. The table lists tens of thousands of clones, around 74% of them singletons. The sample consisted of peripheral blood. These receptors all come from a man aged 65-85 years with acute or convalescent COVID-19.

In DNA form, the CDR3 reads TGTGCCAGCGACAGGGGCGACACCGGGGAGCTGTTTTTT. Translated: CASDRGDTGELFF. V gene TRBV6-5 combines with J gene TRBJ2-2; 8 bases fit TRBD1. The germline CDR1 and CDR2 sequences are MNHEY and SVGAGI. The CDR3 runs to 13 residues. V shed 8 bases, J shed 3 bases, and the junction held 2 bases outside the gene matches.

The table lists this clone with a few counts. The chain carries TRBV19 and TRBJ1-1; TRBD1 aligns across 7 bases. CDR1 LNHDA and CDR2 SQIVND come from the germline V gene (reference sequence). Trimming removed 9 bases from V and 0 bases from J; junction bases left unmatched: 7. This CDR3 comprises 14 residues. The CDR3: CASRDSGMNTEAFF. The CDR3 nucleotides are TGTGCCAGCCGGGACAGTGGGATGAACACTGAAGCTTTCTTT.

This clone was counted between two and nine times. The chain is built from TRBV7-2 and TRBJ1-2, with D perhaps TRBD1 (5 bases). V was cut by 7 bases and J by 6 bases, with 18 bases left in between. The germline V gene has CDR1 SGHTA and CDR2 FQGNSA. The CDR3 is 14 residues long. CDR3 DNA sequence: TGTGCCAGCACTCCTCTGGGGGGAGGGGATGGCTACACCTTC. Its translation is CASTPLGGGDGYTF. The whole variable domain, remainder taken from reference TRBV7-2 and TRBJ1-2, is GAGVSQSPSNKVTEKGKDVELRCDPISGHTALYWYRQSLGQGLEFLIYFQGNSAPDKSGLPSDRFSAERTGGSVSTLTIQRTQQEDSAVYLCASTPLGGGDGYTFGSGTRLTVV.

This clone was picked up one time. The V and J genes are TRBV27 and TRBJ2-2; the match to TRBD1 covers 8 bases. Germline V CDR1 and CDR2: MNHEY, SMNVEV (reference sequence). The CDR3 is made up of 15 amino acids. V was clipped by 6 bases and J by 3 bases; unmatched bases: 6. The CDR3 spells CASRGQARDTGELFF. The CDR3 DNA reads as TGTGCCAGCAGGGGACAGGCGAGGGACACCGGGGAGCTGTTTTTT.

This clone was seen a handful of times. The CDR3 region has the DNA TGTGCCAGCAGCGCGGGATCGGACAGGGTCCCTGAAGCTTTCTTT. Amino acids: CASSAGSDRVPEAFF. This chain links TRBV9 with TRBJ1-1, with 8 bases identical to TRBD1. Per germline, CDR1 SGDLS and CDR2 YYNGEE. CDR3 size: 15 residues. The V and J ends lost 3 bases and 6 bases, in that order; junction bases with no gene match: 10.

This sequence joins TRBV6-6 and TRBJ2-1; TRBD2 matches at 13 bases. The CDR3 consists of 16 residues. Germline V gene data show CDR1 as MNHNY and CDR2 as SVGAGI (reference sequence). The trim removed 7 bases at V and 1 base at J, leaving 4 bases unmatched. CDR3 nucleotides: TGTGCCAGCAAGTTACTAGCGGGAGGGTCCTACAATGAGCAGTTCTTC. This gives the protein CASKLLAGGSYNEQFF.

The chain links TRBV7-2 to TRBJ2-5, with 8 nucleotides matching TRBD1. The J segment lost 5 bases and the V segment lost 5 bases, leaving 7 bases of the junction unmatched. Germline V gene lookup returns CDR1 SGHTA and CDR2 FQGNSA. This CDR3 is 14 amino acids long. This CDR3 is CASSIQGGGETQYF. As DNA, the CDR3 is TGTGCCAGCAGCATACAGGGGGGTGGGGAGACCCAGTACTTC.

This chain links TRBV24-1 with TRBJ1-2; 9 positions match TRBD1. Germline CDR1 is KGHDR and CDR2 is SFDVKD. The CDR3 has 15 residues. Trimming took 5 bases from V and 5 from J; bases not matched to a gene: 8. CDR3 protein: CATSAPPGQGYGYTF. CDR3 DNA sequence: TGTGCCACCAGTGCCCCGCCGGGACAGGGTTATGGCTACACCTTC.

In this sample, this clone turned up a few times. The chain carries TRBV10-3 and TRBJ2-2; D might be TRBD1 (6 bases). CDR1 and CDR2 (germline): ENHRY, SYGVKD. The germline V and J ends were trimmed by 10 bases and 2 bases, with 17 bases remaining between them. This CDR3 has 15 residues. CDR3 sequence: CASLGLDRNTGELFF. The CDR3 coding sequence is TGTGCCAGCTTGGGGCTGGACAGAAACACCGGGGAGCTGTTTTTT.

The V and J genes are TRBV15 and TRBJ2-1, with TRBD2 matching 9 bases. The germline V gene encodes CDR1 LNHNV and CDR2 YYDKDF (reference sequence). J gave up 6 bases and V 0 bases, and 24 bases lay outside the gene matches. The CDR3 contains 22 residues. The CDR3 DNA sequence: TGTGCCACCAGCAGAGAATACTTCGTTGGCGGTCCGACTAGCGGAAGGACCAATGAGCAGTTCTTC. It yields the protein CATSREYFVGGPTSGRTNEQFF.

This sequence joins TRBV4-1 and TRBJ2-7, with TRBD1 identical over 8 bases. Germline V gene data show CDR1 as MGHRA and CDR2 as YSYEKL. The CDR3 spans 14 residues. V lost 1 base, J lost 6 bases, and 5 bases stayed unmatched. Here the CDR3 reads CASSQGTGFFEQYF. DNA of the CDR3: TGCGCCAGCAGCCAAGGGACAGGGTTCTTCGAGCAGTACTTC.

This sequence joins TRBV10-3 and TRBJ2-1; 16 positions match TRBD2. The CDR3 spans 16 residues. V trimming: 7 bases; J trimming: 9 bases; junction bases outside the gene matches: 9. CDR1 is ENHRY, CDR2 SYGVKD, per germline. CDR3 residues: CAINTGLAGGLGEQFF. CDR3 sequence (DNA): TGTGCCATCAACACGGGACTAGCGGGAGGGTTAGGTGAGCAGTTCTTC.

This chain connects TRBV4-2 to TRBJ1-5; 9 nucleotides line up with TRBD1. CDR3 length: 16 residues. Germline V CDR1 and CDR2: LGHNA, YNFKEQ. V was clipped by 3 bases and J by 5 bases; unmatched bases: 8. The DNA of the CDR3 is TGTGCCAGCAGCCACCCCCCGGGACAGGGCGATCAGCCCCAGCATTTT. Its translation: CASSHPPGQGDQPQHF.

The chain uses TRBV24-1 and TRBJ2-7; the match to TRBD1 covers 11 bases. The CDR3 has 15 amino acids. The germline CDR1 and CDR2 sequences are KGHDR and SFDVKD. V dropped 0 bases and J dropped 3; count of bases not matched to a gene: 0. CDR3 sequence reads: CATSDLGTGGYEQYF. In DNA, the CDR3 is TGTGCCACCAGTGATTTGGGGACAGGGGGCTACGAGCAGTACTTC.

The chain employs TRBV7-8 and TRBJ1-1; 8 nucleotides agree with TRBD1. The germline V gene encodes CDR1 SGHVS and CDR2 FQNEAQ. The CDR3 runs 16 residues. With V trimmed by 5 bases and J by 4 bases, 12 bases remained unmatched. CDR3 loop: CASSVGQGIRSTEAFF. Here the CDR3 DNA reads TGTGCCAGCAGCGTCGGACAGGGAATTCGCTCCACTGAAGCTTTCTTT.

The chain employs TRBV29-1 and TRBJ2-5; D is unresolved. CDR1 and CDR2 from the germline V gene are SQVTM and ANQGSEA. The V and J ends lost 6 bases and 3 bases respectively, with 23 bases between them. The CDR3 consists of 16 residues. CDR3 loop: CSVCLMVAGMEETQYF. Written as DNA, the CDR3 is TGCAGCGTCTGCTTGATGGTAGCTGGAATGGAAGAGACCCAGTACTTC.

This chain connects TRBV7-3 to TRBJ1-6; D remains ambiguous. The CDR3 is made up of 13 amino acids. V was shortened by 4 bases and J by 10 bases, with 11 bases between the two germline ends. Germline CDR1 reads SGHTA; CDR2 reads FQGTGA. CDR3 region: CASSSQTPSPLHF. For the CDR3, the DNA is TGTGCCAGCAGCTCCCAGACTCCATCACCCCTCCACTTT.

V usage is TRBV6-2 or TRBV6-3 and J usage is TRBJ1-1; 10 bases fit TRBD1. The germline CDR1 and CDR2 sequences are MNHEY and SVGEGT. V shed 2 bases and J 3 bases; nucleotides not matched to a gene: 9. CDR3 length equals 17 residues. The CDR3 loop reads CASSYTRQGARDTEAFF. CDR3 nucleotides: TGTGCCAGCAGTTACACGCGACAGGGGGCGCGGGACACTGAAGCTTTCTTT.

The rearrangement uses TRBV19 and TRBJ1-3; 8 bases map to TRBD1. The trim removed 4 bases at V and 10 bases at J, leaving 0 bases unmatched. CDR3 size: 11 residues. CDR1 and CDR2 from the germline V gene are LNHDA and SQIVND (reference sequence). The DNA of the CDR3 is TGTGCCAGTAGTAGACAGGGGACCATATATTTT. This translates into CASSRQGTIYF.

This clone turned up a few times. The gene calls are TRBV12-5 and TRBJ2-7, with 11 nucleotides matching TRBD2. Germline V gene lookup returns CDR1 LGHNT and CDR2 FRNRAP. CDR3 length equals 16 residues. The J segment lost 2 bases and the V segment lost 6 bases, leaving 9 bases of the junction unmatched. CDR3 nucleotide sequence: TGTGCTAGTGGCCTCGGGACTAGCGGACGACCCTACGAGCAGTACTTC. Translating it yields CASGLGTSGRPYEQYF. Variable domain in full (rest from reference TRBV12-5 and TRBJ2-7): DARVTQTPRHKVTEMGQEVTMRCQPILGHNTVFWYRQTMMQGLELLAYFRNRAPLDDSGMPKDRFSAEMPDATLATLKIQPSEPRDSAVYFCASGLGTSGRPYEQYFGPGTRLTVT.

The chain has TRBV11-2 and TRBJ2-1; 10 nucleotides agree with TRBD2. Germline lookup yields CDR1 SGHAT and CDR2 FQNNGV. V trimming: 1 base; J trimming: 8 bases; junction bases outside the gene matches: 5. The CDR3 covers 15 residues. CDR3 sequence reads: CASSLGLAGVDEQFF. The CDR3 DNA is TGTGCCAGCAGCTTAGGGCTAGCGGGAGTAGATGAGCAGTTCTTC. The whole variable domain, remainder taken from reference TRBV11-2 and TRBJ2-1, is EAGVAQSPRYKIIEKRQSVAFWCNPISGHATLYWYQQILGQGPKLLIQFQNNGVVDDSQLPKDRFSAERLKGVDSTLKIQPAKLEDSAVYLCASSLGLAGVDEQFFGPGTRLTVL.

The chain employs TRBV28 and TRBJ1-1; tentative D call: TRBD1 (5 bases). V was trimmed by 7 bases and J by 1 base, leaving 16 bases between them. The CDR3 spans 15 residues. Germline CDR1 is MDHEN and CDR2 is SYDVKM. DNA for the CDR3: TGTGCCAGCAAGCCATGGGGCACAGAGAACACTGAAGCTTTCTTT. Its translation is CASKPWGTENTEAFF. The full variable domain, its missing parts supplied by reference TRBV28 and TRBJ1-1, is DVKVTQSSRYLVKRTGEKVFLECVQDMDHENMFWYRQDPGLGLRLIYFSYDVKMKEKGDIPEGYSVSREKKERFSLILESASTNQTSMYLCASKPWGTENTEAFFGQGTRLTVV.

This chain uses TRBV10-3 with TRBJ1-4; D ambiguous. The CDR3 is 13 amino acids. Looked up from germline, CDR1 is ENHRY and CDR2 is SYGVKD. The V end was cut by 4 bases, the J end by 8 bases, with 11 bases between. The CDR3 bases are TGTGCCATCAGTGGCAGAGAGGGAGAAAAACTGTTTTTT. Amino acids: CAISGREGEKLFF.

The chain links TRBV25-1 to TRBJ1-5; weak D call: TRBD1 (5 bases). Germline loops: CDR1 MGHDK, CDR2 SYGVNS. V dropped 1 base and J dropped 2 bases, with 15 bases sitting between them. The CDR3 sequence is 17 residues long. In nucleotides, the CDR3 is TGTGCCAGCAGTGAATTGGTCAGGGAGGTGGGCAATCAGCCCCAGCATTTT. This gives the protein CASSELVREVGNQPQHF.

The chain joins TRBV9 to TRBJ2-1; 8 bases match TRBD2. In germline, CDR1 is SGDLS, CDR2 YYNGEE. CDR3 length equals 17 residues. V trimming: 0 bases; J trimming: 7 bases; junction bases outside the gene matches: 12. As DNA, the CDR3 is TGTGCCAGCAGCGTAGCTGAGGCGGGAGGCCCTCCAAATGAGCAGTTCTTC. It specifies CASSVAEAGGPPNEQFF.

The chain couples TRBV18 to TRBJ1-5; 7 bases line up with TRBD1. V was clipped by 3 bases and J by 0 bases; unmatched bases: 5. Germline V gene sequence: CDR1 KGHSH, CDR2 LQKENI. This CDR3 has 16 residues. CDR3 bases: TGTGCCAGCTCACCTGGGACAGTCTATAGCAATCAGCCCCAGCATTTT. Translating gives CASSPGTVYSNQPQHF.

The rearrangement joins TRBV6-6 to TRBJ2-2; D may be TRBD2 (6 bases). V was shortened by 7 bases and J by 1 base, with 16 bases between the two germline ends. The CDR3 covers 16 residues. CDR1 and CDR2 (germline): MNHNY, SVGAGI (reference sequence). The CDR3 is CASIFPGRGNTGELFF. CDR3 nucleotide sequence: TGTGCCAGCATTTTCCCCGGGAGAGGGAACACCGGGGAGCTGTTTTTT.

In its sample, this clone was seen a few times. The J gene is TRBJ1-5, the V gene TRBV6-2 or TRBV6-3; 11 bases match TRBD1. This CDR3 region has 15 residues. Germline V gene data show CDR1 as MNHEY and CDR2 as SVGEGT. V lost 2 bases, J lost 7 bases, and 4 bases stayed unmatched. In DNA, the CDR3 is TGTGCCAGCAGTTACGAGGGGACAGGGGGGCAGCCCCAGCATTTT. Protein: CASSYEGTGGQPQHF.